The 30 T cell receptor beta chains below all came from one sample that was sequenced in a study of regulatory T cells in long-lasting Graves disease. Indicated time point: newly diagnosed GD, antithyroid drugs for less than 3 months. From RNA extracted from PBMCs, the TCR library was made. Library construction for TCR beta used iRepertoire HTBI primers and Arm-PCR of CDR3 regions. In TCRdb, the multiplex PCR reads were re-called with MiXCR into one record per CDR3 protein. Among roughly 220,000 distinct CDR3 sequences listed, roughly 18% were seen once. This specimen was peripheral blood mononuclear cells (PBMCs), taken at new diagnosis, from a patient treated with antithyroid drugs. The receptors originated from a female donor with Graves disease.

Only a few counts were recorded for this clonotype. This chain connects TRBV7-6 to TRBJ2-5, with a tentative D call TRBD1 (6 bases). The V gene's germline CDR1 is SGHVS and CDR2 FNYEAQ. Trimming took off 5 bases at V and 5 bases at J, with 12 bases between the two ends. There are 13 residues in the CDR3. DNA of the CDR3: TGTGCCAGCAGCCAACAGGGCGGCGAGACCCAGTACTTC. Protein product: CASSQQGGETQYF.

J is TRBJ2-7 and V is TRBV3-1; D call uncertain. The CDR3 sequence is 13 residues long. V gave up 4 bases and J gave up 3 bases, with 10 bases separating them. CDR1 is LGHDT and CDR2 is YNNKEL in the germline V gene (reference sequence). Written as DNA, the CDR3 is TGTGCCAGCAGCCCAGACCGAGACTACGAGCAGTACTTC. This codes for CASSPDRDYEQYF.

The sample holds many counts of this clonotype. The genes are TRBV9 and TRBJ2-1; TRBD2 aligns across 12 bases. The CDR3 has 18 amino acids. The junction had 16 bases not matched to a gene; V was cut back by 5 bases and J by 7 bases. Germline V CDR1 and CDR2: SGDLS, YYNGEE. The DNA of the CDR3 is TGTGCCAGCAGGCCCCTAGCGGGAGGGCCGTCTACAGGGAATGAGCAGTTCTTC. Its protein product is CASRPLAGGPSTGNEQFF.

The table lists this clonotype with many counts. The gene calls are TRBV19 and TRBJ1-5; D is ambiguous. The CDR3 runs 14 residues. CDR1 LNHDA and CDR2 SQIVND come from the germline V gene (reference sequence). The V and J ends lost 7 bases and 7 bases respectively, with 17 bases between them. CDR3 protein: CASTLIGERQPQHF. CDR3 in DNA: TGTGCCAGTACCCTAATAGGAGAAAGGCAGCCCCAGCATTTT.

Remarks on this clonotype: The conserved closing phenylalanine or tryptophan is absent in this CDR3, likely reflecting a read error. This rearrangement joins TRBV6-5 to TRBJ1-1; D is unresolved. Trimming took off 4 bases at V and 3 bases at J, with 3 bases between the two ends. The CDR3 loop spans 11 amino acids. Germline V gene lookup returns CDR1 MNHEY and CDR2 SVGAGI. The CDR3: CASSLDTEAFL. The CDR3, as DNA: TGTGCCAGCAGTTTAGACACTGAAGCTTTCCTT.

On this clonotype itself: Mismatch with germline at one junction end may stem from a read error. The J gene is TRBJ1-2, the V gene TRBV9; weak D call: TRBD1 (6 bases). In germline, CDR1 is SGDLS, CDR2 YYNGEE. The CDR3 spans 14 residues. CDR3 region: CASSQTTGNYGYTF. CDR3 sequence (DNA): TGCGCCAGCAGCCAAACCACAGGGAACTATGGCTACACCTTC.

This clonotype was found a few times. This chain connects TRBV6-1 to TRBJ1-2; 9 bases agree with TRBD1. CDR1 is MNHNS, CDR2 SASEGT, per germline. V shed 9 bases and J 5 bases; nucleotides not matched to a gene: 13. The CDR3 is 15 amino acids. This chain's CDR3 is CASGGTGGWGYGYTF. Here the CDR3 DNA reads TGTGCCAGTGGGGGTACAGGGGGCTGGGGTTATGGCTACACCTTC.

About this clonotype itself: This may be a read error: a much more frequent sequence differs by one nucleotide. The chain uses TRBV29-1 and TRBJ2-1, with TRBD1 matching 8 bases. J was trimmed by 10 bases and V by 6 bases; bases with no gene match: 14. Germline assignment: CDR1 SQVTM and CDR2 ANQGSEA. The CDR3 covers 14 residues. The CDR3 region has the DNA TGCAGCGTGGCACAGGGGGAACCTAAGAACGAGCAGTTCTTC. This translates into CSVAQGEPKNEQFF.

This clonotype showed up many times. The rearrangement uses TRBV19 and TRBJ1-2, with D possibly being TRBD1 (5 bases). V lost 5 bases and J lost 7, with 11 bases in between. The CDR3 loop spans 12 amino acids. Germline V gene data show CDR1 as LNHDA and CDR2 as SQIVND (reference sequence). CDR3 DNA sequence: TGTGCCAGTAGTTTCACCAGGGCTGGCTACACCTTC. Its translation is CASSFTRAGYTF.

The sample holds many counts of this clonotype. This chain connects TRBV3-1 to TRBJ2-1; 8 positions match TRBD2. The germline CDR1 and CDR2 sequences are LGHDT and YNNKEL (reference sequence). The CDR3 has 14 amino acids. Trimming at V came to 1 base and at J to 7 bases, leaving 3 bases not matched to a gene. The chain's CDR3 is CASSQGTSKNEQFF. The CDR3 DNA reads TGTGCCAGCAGCCAAGGGACTAGCAAGAATGAGCAGTTCTTC.

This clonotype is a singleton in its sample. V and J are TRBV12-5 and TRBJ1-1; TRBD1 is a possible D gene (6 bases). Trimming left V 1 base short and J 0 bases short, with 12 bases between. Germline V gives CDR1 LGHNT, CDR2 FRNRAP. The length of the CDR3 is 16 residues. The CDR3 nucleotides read TGTGCTAGTGGTTTGGGGGGGCAGATCCTGAACACTGAAGCTTTCTTT. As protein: CASGLGGQILNTEAFF.

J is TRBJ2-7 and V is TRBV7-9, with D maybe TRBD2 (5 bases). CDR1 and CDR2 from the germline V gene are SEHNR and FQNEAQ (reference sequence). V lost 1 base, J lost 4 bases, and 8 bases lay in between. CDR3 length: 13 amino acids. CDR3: CASSLVPGYEQYF. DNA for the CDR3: TGTGCCAGCAGCTTAGTACCGGGGTACGAGCAGTACTTC. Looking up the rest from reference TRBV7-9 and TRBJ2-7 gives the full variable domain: DTGVSQNPRHKITKRGQNVTFRCDPISEHNRLYWYRQTLGQGPEFLTYFQNEAQLEKSRLLSDRFSAERPKGSFSTLEIQRTEQGDSAMYLCASSLVPGYEQYFGPGTRLTVT.

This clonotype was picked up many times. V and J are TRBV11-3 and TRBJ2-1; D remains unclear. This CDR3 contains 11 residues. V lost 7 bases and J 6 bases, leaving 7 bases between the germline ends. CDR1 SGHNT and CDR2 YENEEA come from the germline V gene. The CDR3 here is CASTLGNEQFF. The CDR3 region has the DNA TGTGCCAGCACCCTCGGCAATGAGCAGTTCTTC.

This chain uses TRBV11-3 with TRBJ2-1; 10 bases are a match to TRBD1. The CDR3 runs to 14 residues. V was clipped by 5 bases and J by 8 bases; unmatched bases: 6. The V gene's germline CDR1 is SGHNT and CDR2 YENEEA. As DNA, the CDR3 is TGTGCCAGCAGCCCCGGGACAGGGGACGATGAGCAGTTCTTC. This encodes CASSPGTGDDEQFF.

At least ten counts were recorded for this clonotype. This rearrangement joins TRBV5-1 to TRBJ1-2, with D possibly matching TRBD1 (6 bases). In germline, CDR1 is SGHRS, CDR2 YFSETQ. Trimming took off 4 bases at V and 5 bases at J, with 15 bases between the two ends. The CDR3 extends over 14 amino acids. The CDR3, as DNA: TGCGCCAGCAGCCCAGGGGACAAGATATATGGCTACACCTTC. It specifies CASSPGDKIYGYTF.

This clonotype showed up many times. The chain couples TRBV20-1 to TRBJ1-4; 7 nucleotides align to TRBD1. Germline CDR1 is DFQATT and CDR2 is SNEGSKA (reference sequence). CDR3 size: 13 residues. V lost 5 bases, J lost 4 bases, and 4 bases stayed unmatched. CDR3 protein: CSALQGVNEKLFF. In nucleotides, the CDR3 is TGCAGTGCTCTTCAGGGGGTTAATGAAAAACTGTTTTTT.

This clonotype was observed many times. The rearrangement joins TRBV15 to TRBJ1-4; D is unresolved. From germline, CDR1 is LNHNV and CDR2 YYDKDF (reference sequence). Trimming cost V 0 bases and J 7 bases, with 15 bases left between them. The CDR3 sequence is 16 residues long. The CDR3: CATSRDVGTAGEKLFF. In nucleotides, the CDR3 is TGTGCCACCAGCAGAGATGTGGGCACTGCGGGTGAAAAACTGTTTTTT.

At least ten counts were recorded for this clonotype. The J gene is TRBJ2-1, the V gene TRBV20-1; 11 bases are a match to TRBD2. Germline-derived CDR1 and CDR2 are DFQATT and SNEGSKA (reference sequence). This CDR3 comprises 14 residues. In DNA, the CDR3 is TGCAATGCCAGACTAGCGGGGTCCTACAATGAGCAGTTCTTC. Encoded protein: CNARLAGSYNEQFF.

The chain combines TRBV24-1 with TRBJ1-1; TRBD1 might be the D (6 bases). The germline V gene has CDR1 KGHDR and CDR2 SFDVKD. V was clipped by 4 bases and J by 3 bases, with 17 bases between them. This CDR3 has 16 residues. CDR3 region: CATSEHPGQGHTEAFF. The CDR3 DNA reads TGTGCCACCAGTGAGCACCCGGGACAAGGGCACACTGAAGCTTTCTTT.

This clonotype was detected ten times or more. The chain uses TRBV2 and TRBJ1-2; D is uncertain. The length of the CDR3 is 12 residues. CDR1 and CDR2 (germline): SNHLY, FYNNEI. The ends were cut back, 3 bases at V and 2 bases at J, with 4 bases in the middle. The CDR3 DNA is TGTGCCAGCAGTGATACAAACTATGGCTACACCTTC. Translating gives CASSDTNYGYTF.

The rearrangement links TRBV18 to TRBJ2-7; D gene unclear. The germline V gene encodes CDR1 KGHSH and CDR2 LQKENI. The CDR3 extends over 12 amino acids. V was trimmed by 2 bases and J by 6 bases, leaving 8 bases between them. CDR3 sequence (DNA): TGTGCCAGCTCACCAGCGGTGGGCGAGCAGTACTTC. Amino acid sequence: CASSPAVGEQYF.

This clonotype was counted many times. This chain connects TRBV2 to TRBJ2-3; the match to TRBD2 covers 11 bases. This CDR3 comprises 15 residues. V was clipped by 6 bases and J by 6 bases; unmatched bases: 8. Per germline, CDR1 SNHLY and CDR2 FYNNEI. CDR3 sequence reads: CASRELAGGYDTQYF. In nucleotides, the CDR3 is TGTGCCAGCAGGGAATTAGCGGGAGGGTACGATACGCAGTATTTT.

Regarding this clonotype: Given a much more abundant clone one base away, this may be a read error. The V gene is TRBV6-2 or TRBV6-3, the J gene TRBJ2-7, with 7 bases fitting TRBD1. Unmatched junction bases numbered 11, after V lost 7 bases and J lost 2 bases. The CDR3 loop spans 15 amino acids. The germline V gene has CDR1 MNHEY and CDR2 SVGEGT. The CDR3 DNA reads TGTGCCAGCACCCCCGGCGACAGGGAGCCCTACGAGCAGTACTTC. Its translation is CASTPGDREPYEQYF.

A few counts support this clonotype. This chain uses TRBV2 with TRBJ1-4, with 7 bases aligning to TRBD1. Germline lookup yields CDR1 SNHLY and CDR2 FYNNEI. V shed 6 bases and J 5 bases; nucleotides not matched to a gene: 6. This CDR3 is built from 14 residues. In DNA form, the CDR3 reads TGTGCCAGCAGGGAAACAGGGGTGAATGAAAAACTGTTTTTT. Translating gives CASRETGVNEKLFF.

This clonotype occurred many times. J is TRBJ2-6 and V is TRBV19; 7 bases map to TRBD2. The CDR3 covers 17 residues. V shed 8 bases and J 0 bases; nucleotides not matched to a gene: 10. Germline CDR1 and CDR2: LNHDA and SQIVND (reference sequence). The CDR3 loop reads CASYPAGPISGANVLTF. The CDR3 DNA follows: TGTGCCAGTTACCCAGCGGGACCGATCTCTGGGGCCAACGTCCTGACTTTC.

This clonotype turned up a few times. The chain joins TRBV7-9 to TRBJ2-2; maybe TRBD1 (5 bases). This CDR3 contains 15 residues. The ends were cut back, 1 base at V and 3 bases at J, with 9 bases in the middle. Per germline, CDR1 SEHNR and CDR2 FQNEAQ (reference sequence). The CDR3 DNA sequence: TGTGCCAGCAGCTTAGAGGGGCCCTACACCGGGGAGCTGTTTTTT. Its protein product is CASSLEGPYTGELFF.

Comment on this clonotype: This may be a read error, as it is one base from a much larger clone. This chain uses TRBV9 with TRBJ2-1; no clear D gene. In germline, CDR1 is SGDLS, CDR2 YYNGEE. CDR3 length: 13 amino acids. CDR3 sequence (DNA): TGTACCAGCAGCGTAGGCAACTACAATGAGCAGTTCTTC. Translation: CTSSVGNYNEQFF.

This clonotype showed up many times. The CDR3 reads CASSFTGGKETQYF. CDR3 DNA: TGTGCCAGCAGCTTCACAGGGGGGAAAGAGACCCAGTACTTC. The chain links TRBV11-2 to TRBJ2-5; 8 bases agree with TRBD1. Per germline, CDR1 SGHAT and CDR2 FQNNGV. The CDR3 length is 14 residues. The V and J ends lost 3 bases and 3 bases, in that order; junction bases with no gene match: 3.

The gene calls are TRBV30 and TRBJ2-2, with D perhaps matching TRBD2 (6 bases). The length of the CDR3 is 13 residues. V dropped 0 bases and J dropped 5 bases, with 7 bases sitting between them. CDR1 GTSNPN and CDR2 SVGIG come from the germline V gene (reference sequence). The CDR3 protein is CAWSVGLTGELFF. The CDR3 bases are TGTGCCTGGAGTGTGGGACTTACCGGGGAGCTGTTTTTT. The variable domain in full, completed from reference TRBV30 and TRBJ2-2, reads SQTIHQWPATLVQPVGSPLSLECTVEGTSNPNLYWYRQAAGRGLQLLFYSVGIGQISSEVPQNLSASRPQDRQFILSSKKLLLSDSGFYLCAWSVGLTGELFFGEGSRLTVL.

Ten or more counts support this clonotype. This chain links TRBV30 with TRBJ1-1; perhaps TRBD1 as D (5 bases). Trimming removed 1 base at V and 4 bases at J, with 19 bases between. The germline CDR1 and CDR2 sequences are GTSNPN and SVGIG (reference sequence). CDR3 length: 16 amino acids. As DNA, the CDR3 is TGTGCCTGGAGTGGGCCCGGGGGGGGAGGAGGCACTGAAGCTTTCTTT. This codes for CAWSGPGGGGGTEAFF.